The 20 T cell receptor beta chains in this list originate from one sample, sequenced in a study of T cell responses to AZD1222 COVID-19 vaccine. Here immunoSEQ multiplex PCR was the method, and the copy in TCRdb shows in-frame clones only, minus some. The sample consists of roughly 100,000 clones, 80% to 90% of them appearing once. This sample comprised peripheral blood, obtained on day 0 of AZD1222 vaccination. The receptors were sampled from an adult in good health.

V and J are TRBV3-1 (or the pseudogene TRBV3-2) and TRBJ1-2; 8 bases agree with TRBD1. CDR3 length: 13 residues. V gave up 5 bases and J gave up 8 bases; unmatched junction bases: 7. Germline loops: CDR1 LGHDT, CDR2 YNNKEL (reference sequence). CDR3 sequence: CASSTRTGQGYTF. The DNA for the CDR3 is TGTGCCAGCAGCACCCGGACAGGGCAAGGCTACACCTTC.

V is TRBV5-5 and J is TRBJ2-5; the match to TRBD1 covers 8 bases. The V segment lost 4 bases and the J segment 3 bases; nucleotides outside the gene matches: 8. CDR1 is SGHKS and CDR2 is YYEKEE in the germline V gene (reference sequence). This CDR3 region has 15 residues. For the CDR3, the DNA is TGTGCCAGCAGCGCCGAGGGGACAGGAGAAGAGACCCAGTACTTC. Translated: CASSAEGTGEETQYF.

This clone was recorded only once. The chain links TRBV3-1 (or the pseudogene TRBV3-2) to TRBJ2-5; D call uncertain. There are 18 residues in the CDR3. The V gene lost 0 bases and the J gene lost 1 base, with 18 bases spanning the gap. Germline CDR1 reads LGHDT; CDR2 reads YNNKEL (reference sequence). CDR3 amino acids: CASSQDLVGLGTQETQYF. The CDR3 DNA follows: TGTGCCAGCAGCCAAGATCTGGTTGGCCTTGGAACCCAAGAGACCCAGTACTTC.

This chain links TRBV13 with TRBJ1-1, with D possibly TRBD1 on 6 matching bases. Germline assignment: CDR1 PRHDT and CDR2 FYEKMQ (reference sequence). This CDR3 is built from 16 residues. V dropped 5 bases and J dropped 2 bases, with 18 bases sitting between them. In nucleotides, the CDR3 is TGTGCCAGCAGCACAAGGACAGAGGAGCGAAACACTGAAGCTTTCTTT. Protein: CASSTRTEERNTEAFF.

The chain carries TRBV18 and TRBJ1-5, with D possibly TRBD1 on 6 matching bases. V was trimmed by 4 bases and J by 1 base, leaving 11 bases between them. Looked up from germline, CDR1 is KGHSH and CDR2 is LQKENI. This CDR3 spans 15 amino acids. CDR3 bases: TGTGCCAGCTCACTCGGGGGCGGGAGCAATCAGCCCCAGCATTTT. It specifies CASSLGGGSNQPQHF.

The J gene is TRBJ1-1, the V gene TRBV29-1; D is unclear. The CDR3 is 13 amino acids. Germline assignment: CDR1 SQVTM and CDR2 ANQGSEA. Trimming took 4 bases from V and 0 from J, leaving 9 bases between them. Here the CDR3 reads CSVAEGLNTEAFF. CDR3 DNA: TGCAGCGTTGCTGAGGGATTGAACACTGAAGCTTTCTTT.

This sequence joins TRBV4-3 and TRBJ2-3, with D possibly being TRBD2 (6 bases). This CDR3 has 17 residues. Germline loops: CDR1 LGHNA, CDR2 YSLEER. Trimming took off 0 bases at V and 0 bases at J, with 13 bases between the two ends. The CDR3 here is CASSQDIGAGSTDTQYF. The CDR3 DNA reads TGCGCCAGCAGCCAAGATATAGGGGCGGGGAGCACAGATACGCAGTATTTT.

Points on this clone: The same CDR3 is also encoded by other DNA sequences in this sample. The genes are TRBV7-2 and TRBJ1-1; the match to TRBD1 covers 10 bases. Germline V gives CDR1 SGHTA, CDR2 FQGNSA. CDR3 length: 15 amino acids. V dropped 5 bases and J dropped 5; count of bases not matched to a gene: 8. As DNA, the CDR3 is TGTGCCAGCAGCCTCGACGGGACAGGGGAAACTGAAGCTTTCTTT. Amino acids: CASSLDGTGETEAFF.

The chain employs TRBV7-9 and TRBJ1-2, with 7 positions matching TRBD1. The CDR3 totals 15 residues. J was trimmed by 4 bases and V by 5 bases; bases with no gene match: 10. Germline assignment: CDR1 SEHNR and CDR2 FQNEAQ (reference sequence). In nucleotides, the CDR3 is TGTGCCAGCAGCCCGCAGGGGGGAGGAGGCTATGGCTACACCTTC. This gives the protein CASSPQGGGGYGYTF.

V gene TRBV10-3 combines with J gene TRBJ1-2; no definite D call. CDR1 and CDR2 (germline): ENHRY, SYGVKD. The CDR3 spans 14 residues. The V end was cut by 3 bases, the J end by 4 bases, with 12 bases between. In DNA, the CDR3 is TGTGCCATCAGTGAATCTGGCGGAACCTATGGCTACACCTTC. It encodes CAISESGGTYGYTF.

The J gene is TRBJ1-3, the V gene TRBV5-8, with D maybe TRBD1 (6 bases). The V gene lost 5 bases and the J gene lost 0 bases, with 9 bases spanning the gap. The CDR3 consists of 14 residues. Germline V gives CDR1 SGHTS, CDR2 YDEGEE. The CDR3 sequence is CASRGHPSGNTIYF. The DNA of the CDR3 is TGTGCCAGCAGGGGACACCCCTCTGGAAACACCATATATTTT.

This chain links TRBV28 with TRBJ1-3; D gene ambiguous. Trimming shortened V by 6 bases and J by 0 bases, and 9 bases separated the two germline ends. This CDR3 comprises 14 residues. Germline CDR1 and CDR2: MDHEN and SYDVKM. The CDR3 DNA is TGTGCCAGCAGGATCGCTCCCTCTGGAAACACCATATATTTT. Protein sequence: CASRIAPSGNTIYF.

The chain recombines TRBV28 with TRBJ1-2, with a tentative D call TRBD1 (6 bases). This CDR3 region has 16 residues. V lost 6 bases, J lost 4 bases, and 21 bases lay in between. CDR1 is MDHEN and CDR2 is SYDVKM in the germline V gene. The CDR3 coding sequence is TGTGCCAGCAGACCTTCTATAGGGGGGGACCTCTATGGCTACACCTTC. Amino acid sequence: CASRPSIGGDLYGYTF.

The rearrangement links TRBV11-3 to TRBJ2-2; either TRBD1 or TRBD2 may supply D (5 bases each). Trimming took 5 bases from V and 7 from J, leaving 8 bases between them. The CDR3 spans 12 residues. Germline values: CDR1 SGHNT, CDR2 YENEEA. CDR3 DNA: TGTGCCAGCAGCCCTGGGGGCGGGGAGCTGTTTTTT. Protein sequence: CASSPGGGELFF.

The CDR3 loop reads CASRISGTPNGGYTF. The CDR3 DNA follows: TGTGCCAGCAGAATTTCCGGGACGCCCAACGGGGGCTACACCTTC. V and J are TRBV3-1 (or the pseudogene TRBV3-2) and TRBJ1-2, with D possibly TRBD1 on 5 matching bases. The germline V gene has CDR1 LGHDT and CDR2 YNNKEL (reference sequence). V dropped 6 bases and J dropped 8 bases, with 22 bases sitting between them. This CDR3 is built from 15 residues.

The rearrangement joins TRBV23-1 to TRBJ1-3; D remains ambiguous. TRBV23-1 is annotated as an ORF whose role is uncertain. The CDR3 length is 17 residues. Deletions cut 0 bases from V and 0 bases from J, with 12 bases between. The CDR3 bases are TGCGCCAGCAGTCAATCCCTCACGGTTAGCTCTGGAAACACCATATATTTT. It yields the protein CASSQSLTVSSGNTIYF.

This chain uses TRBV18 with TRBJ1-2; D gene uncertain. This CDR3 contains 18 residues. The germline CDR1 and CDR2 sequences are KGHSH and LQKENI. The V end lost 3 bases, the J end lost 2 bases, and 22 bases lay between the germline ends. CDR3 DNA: TGTGCCAGCTCACCGCCAGGCAGGTCGAACACCAAAAACTATGGCTACACCTTC. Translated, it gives CASSPPGRSNTKNYGYTF.

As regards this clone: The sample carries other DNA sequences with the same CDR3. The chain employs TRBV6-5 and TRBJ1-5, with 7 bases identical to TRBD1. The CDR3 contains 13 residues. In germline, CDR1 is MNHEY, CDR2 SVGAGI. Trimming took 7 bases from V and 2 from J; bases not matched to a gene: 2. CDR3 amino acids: CASTTGGNQPQHF. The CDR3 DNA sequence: TGTGCCAGCACTACAGGGGGCAATCAGCCCCAGCATTTT.

CDR3 sequence reads: CASQAGVIDTQYF. CDR3 in DNA: TGTGCCAGCCAAGCGGGGGTTATAGATACGCAGTATTTT. This chain uses TRBV6-5 with TRBJ2-3; TRBD2 matches at 8 bases. This CDR3 has 13 residues. Germline V gene sequence: CDR1 MNHEY, CDR2 SVGAGI. The J segment lost 5 bases and the V segment lost 8 bases, leaving 6 bases of the junction unmatched.

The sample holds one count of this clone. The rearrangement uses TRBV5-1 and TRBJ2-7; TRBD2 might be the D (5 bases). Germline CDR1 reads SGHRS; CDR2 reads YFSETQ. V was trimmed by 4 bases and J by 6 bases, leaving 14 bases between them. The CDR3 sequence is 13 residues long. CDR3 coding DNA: TGCGCCAGCAGCCCCAGAGGGTTCTTCGAGCAGTACTTC. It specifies CASSPRGFFEQYF.